This TCR beta chain is drawn from a study of long-term antiretroviral therapy in people with HIV. Runs used v3.0 of the immunoSEQ assay and were done at survey level. Only in-frame clones appear in the TCRdb table, and some are missing; sequencing was by immunoSEQ multiplex PCR. Here the sample spans about 20,000 clones, over 70% being singletons. Cryopreserved PBMC numbered about 1-10 million per sample before DNA extraction. This clone has only one observation. CDR1 and CDR2 (germline): LNHDA, SQIVND (reference sequence). V lost 4 bases and J lost 3; bases outside the gene matches: 1. This CDR3 is 13 amino acids long.

The sequenced sample was unsorted PBMCs, obtained 0.5 years before starting antiretroviral therapy. The receptor was derived from a young man with HIV. The chain employs TRBV19 and TRBJ2-7, with 9 nucleotides matching TRBD1. In nucleotides, the CDR3 is TGTGCCAGTAGTACGGGACAGGGCTACGAGCAGTACTTC. This translates into CASSTGQGYEQYF.